The 27 T cell receptor beta chains given below trace back to one sample, sequenced in a study of T cell repertoires in cytomegalovirus infection. TCRdb analysed the reads with MiXCR anew, one entry per CDR3 protein. This table has some 920,000 distinct CDR3 sequences, about 33% appearing once. No antigens are known for them. The source was cultured CD8+ T cells from PBMCs, collected from culture after CMV antigen stimulation. These receptors were obtained from a human donor in good health (CMV status not recorded). Some clones in this sample may be carry-over from other donors' samples.

With respect to this clonotype: One end of the junction is discordant with germline, which a read error may explain. The chain uses TRBV4-1 and TRBJ1-2, with unresolved D. The CDR3 runs 12 residues. The germline V gene has CDR1 MGHRA and CDR2 YSYEKL. CDR3 region: CASRNPLGGYIF. CDR3 sequence (DNA): TGCGCCAGCCGAAACCCCTTAGGTGGCTACATCTTC.

There are a few counts of this clonotype. The chain employs TRBV24-1 and TRBJ2-1; weak D call: TRBD1 (6 bases). Germline V CDR1 and CDR2: KGHDR, SFDVKD. Trimming shortened V by 9 bases and J by 5 bases, and 13 bases separated the two germline ends. The length of the CDR3 is 13 residues. Here the CDR3 reads CATEADRHNEQFF. CDR3 in DNA: TGTGCCACCGAAGCGGACAGACACAATGAGCAGTTCTTC.

This clonotype was seen many times. The chain recombines TRBV7-2 with TRBJ1-2, with D perhaps TRBD1 (6 bases). The CDR3 is 12 residues long. V lost 2 bases and J lost 12, with 13 bases in between. CDR1 and CDR2 (germline): SGHTA, FQGNSA. For the CDR3, the DNA is TGTGCCAGCAGCTTATCCCGGACAGCCCACACCTTC. It is translated as CASSLSRTAHTF.

This clonotype showed up many times. One junction end does not reproduce the germline sequence, and a read error may be involved. V usage is TRBV7-7 and J usage is TRBJ2-1; D unclear. The germline V gene has CDR1 SSHAT and CDR2 FNYEAQ (reference sequence). This CDR3 region has 14 residues. CDR3 coding DNA: TGTGCTAGCAGCCCTGTGCTGTCGGGCAATGAGCAGTTCTTC. Protein sequence: CASSPVLSGNEQFF.

The J gene is TRBJ1-6, the V gene TRBV19, with TRBD1 identical over 7 bases. The ends lost 6 bases at V and 4 bases at J; junction bases unmatched: 9. The CDR3 length is 16 residues. Germline values: CDR1 LNHDA, CDR2 SQIVND (reference sequence). The CDR3 reads CASRYQAGQYNSPLHF. The CDR3 DNA reads TGTGCCAGTAGATACCAAGCGGGACAGTATAATTCACCCCTCCACTTT. The entire variable domain, with the rest obtained from reference TRBV19 and TRBJ1-6, is as follows: DGGITQSPKYLFRKEGQNVTLSCEQNLNHDAMYWYRQDPGQGLRLIYYSQIVNDFQKGDIAEGYSVSREKKESFPLTVTSAQKNPTAFYLCASRYQAGQYNSPLHFGNGTRLTVT.

The J gene is TRBJ1-3, the V gene TRBV19; TRBD1 might be the D (6 bases). This CDR3 region has 14 residues. V was cut by 8 bases and J by 2 bases, with 13 bases left in between. Germline values: CDR1 LNHDA, CDR2 SQIVND (reference sequence). In nucleotides, the CDR3 is TGTGCCAGTGGGAGAGACAGGACTGGAAACACCATATATTTT. Translated, it gives CASGRDRTGNTIYF.

The rearrangement links TRBV27 to TRBJ1-2; 12 bases fit TRBD1. This CDR3 contains 14 residues. J was trimmed by 8 bases and V by 3 bases; bases with no gene match: 4. Germline V lookup: CDR1 MNHEY, CDR2 SMNVEV (reference sequence). CDR3 region: CASSFGTGGGGYTF. The CDR3 coding sequence is TGTGCCAGCAGTTTTGGGACAGGGGGCGGCGGCTACACCTTC.

CDR3 sequence (DNA): TGTGCCAGCAGCTTGTTAGCGGGGGGGTGGGATGAGCAGTTCTTC. Amino acid sequence: CASSLLAGGWDEQFF. The chain is built from TRBV19 and TRBJ2-1, with TRBD2 matching over 11 bases. V trimming: 9 bases; J trimming: 8 bases; junction bases outside the gene matches: 12. Germline V gene data show CDR1 as LNHDA and CDR2 as SQIVND (reference sequence). The CDR3 contains 15 residues.

The chain combines TRBV14 with TRBJ2-7, with D perhaps TRBD2 (5 bases). From germline, CDR1 is SGHDN and CDR2 FVKESK. V was trimmed by 2 bases and J by 5 bases, leaving 10 bases between them. The length of the CDR3 is 13 residues. Here the CDR3 DNA reads TGTGCCAGCAGCCAAAGGACTTTGAACGAGCAGTACTTC. This translates into CASSQRTLNEQYF.

A few counts support this clonotype. This chain uses TRBV6-2 or TRBV6-3 with TRBJ2-7; 9 bases fit TRBD1. V was clipped by 0 bases and J by 3 bases; unmatched bases: 3. The CDR3 totals 15 residues. Germline V CDR1 and CDR2: MNHEY, SVGEGT. This CDR3 is CASSYSGQGRYEQYF. CDR3 nucleotide sequence: TGTGCCAGCAGTTACTCGGGACAGGGTCGCTACGAGCAGTACTTC.

The genes are TRBV7-8 and TRBJ1-2; D gene unclear. Deletions cut 1 base from V and 10 bases from J, with 13 bases between. Germline CDR1 and CDR2: SGHVS and FQNEAQ. This CDR3 contains 13 residues. This CDR3 is CASSLGGRNDYTF. In nucleotides, the CDR3 is TGTGCCAGCAGCTTAGGAGGTCGAAATGACTACACCTTC.

The J gene is TRBJ1-4, the V gene TRBV12-3 or TRBV12-4; 9 bases line up with TRBD1. V lost 5 bases, J lost 7 bases, and 5 bases stayed unmatched. The CDR3 contains 14 residues. The CDR3 reads CASSKTGGPEKLFF. CDR3 coding DNA: TGTGCCAGCAGTAAGACAGGGGGGCCTGAAAAACTGTTTTTT.

This clonotype was seen a few times. The V gene is TRBV7-9, the J gene TRBJ2-7, with D maybe TRBD1 (5 bases). Germline V gene data show CDR1 as SEHNR and CDR2 as FQNEAQ (reference sequence). Between the trimmed V and J ends, which lost 6 bases and 5 bases, there was a span of 14 bases. The CDR3 has 13 amino acids. DNA of the CDR3: TGTGCCAGCAGAAGGACCCTCAGGGACGAGCAGTACTTC. Its protein product is CASRRTLRDEQYF.

This clonotype was counted only a few times. The chain combines TRBV27 with TRBJ1-5, with TRBD1 as a possible D gene (5 bases). Trimming shortened V by 6 bases and J by 3 bases, and 9 bases separated the two germline ends. Germline V gene sequence: CDR1 MNHEY, CDR2 SMNVEV (reference sequence). This CDR3 has 13 amino acids. CDR3 sequence (DNA): TGTGCCAGCAGGGGACTGATCAATCAGCCCCAGCATTTT. This translates into CASRGLINQPQHF.

The CDR3 nucleotides are TGTGCCAGCAGCCACCGGACGGAGTTGATTTCCTACGAGCAGTACTTC. Its translation: CASSHRTELISYEQYF. V gene TRBV14 combines with J gene TRBJ2-7; D is undetermined. CDR1 SGHDN and CDR2 FVKESK come from the germline V gene. Trimming stripped 3 bases from V and 1 base from J, with 16 bases between. CDR3 length: 16 residues.

The V and J genes are TRBV15 and TRBJ2-5; D not certain. This CDR3 spans 12 amino acids. V was shortened by 5 bases and J by 5 bases, with 9 bases between the two germline ends. The germline CDR1 and CDR2 sequences are LNHNV and YYDKDF (reference sequence). CDR3 residues: CATSVEGETQYF. CDR3 coding DNA: TGTGCCACCAGCGTTGAAGGGGAGACCCAGTACTTC.

This sequence joins TRBV6-5 and TRBJ1-2; D is ambiguous. The germline gives CDR1 MNHEY, CDR2 SVGAGI. CDR3 length equals 14 residues. V was shortened by 5 bases and J by 2 bases, with 12 bases between the two germline ends. In DNA, the CDR3 is TGTGCCAGCAGTCCGGAGGTTACCAACTATGGCTACACCTTC. The encoded protein is CASSPEVTNYGYTF.

V usage is TRBV20-1 and J usage is TRBJ1-1, with no clear D. The V gene lost 7 bases and the J gene lost 1 base, with 7 bases spanning the gap. The CDR3 spans 11 residues. The germline gives CDR1 DFQATT, CDR2 SNEGSKA (reference sequence). This CDR3 reads CSGQENTEAFF. In DNA form, the CDR3 reads TGCAGTGGTCAGGAGAACACTGAAGCTTTCTTT.

This clonotype was observed at least ten times. The CDR3 nucleotides are TGTGCCAGCAGCTTAGCACGAAAACTAGCGGAAAACACAGATACGCAGTATTTT. This translates into CASSLARKLAENTDTQYF. The chain has TRBV7-8 and TRBJ2-3; 8 positions agree with TRBD2. CDR3 length equals 18 residues. Unmatched junction bases numbered 10, after V lost 0 bases and J lost 2 bases. The germline V gene has CDR1 SGHVS and CDR2 FQNEAQ.

In its sample, this clonotype was seen many times. The chain combines TRBV7-9 with TRBJ1-3, with a weak D call TRBD1 (6 bases). The CDR3 consists of 16 residues. Trimming took off 8 bases at V and 2 bases at J, with 19 bases between the two ends. Germline-derived CDR1 and CDR2 are SEHNR and FQNEAQ (reference sequence). The CDR3 region has the DNA TGTGCCAGCGTCAGGGGCAAGCCAGGCCCTGGAAACACCATATATTTT. As protein: CASVRGKPGPGNTIYF.

Only a few counts were recorded for this clonotype. The chain uses TRBV6-2 or TRBV6-3 and TRBJ2-1; perhaps TRBD1 as D (6 bases). Germline assignment: CDR1 MNHEY and CDR2 SVGEGT. CDR3 length: 14 residues. Between the trimmed V and J ends, which lost 5 bases and 7 bases, there was a span of 15 bases. The CDR3: CASSPPTGENEQFF. As DNA, the CDR3 is TGTGCCAGCAGTCCCCCGACAGGAGAGAATGAGCAGTTCTTC.

The rearrangement uses TRBV28 and TRBJ2-3; 9 bases map to TRBD2. With V trimmed by 8 bases and J by 2 bases, 8 bases remained unmatched. CDR1 is MDHEN and CDR2 is SYDVKM in the germline V gene. The CDR3 totals 15 residues. CDR3 amino acids: CASSKGGGATDTQYF. The CDR3 DNA follows: TGTGCCAGCTCTAAGGGCGGGGGGGCCACAGATACGCAGTATTTT.

This clonotype showed up many times. The V and J genes are TRBV7-2 and TRBJ1-5, with a possible D match to TRBD1 (6 bases). CDR3 length: 14 amino acids. The V and J ends lost 6 bases and 1 base respectively, with 10 bases between them. Per germline, CDR1 SGHTA and CDR2 FQGNSA. The CDR3 DNA reads TGTGCCAGCAGGTCGGGGACAAGCAATCAGCCCCAGCATTTT. Residues: CASRSGTSNQPQHF.

In its sample, this clonotype was seen a few times. The CDR3 loop is CASSEATRASEKLFF. The CDR3 DNA follows: TGTGCCAGCAGTGAAGCTACCCGGGCCTCTGAAAAACTGTTTTTT. The chain is built from TRBV2 and TRBJ1-4; D uncertain. The CDR3 runs 15 residues. With 0 bases removed from V and 7 bases from J, the gap between germline ends came to 12 bases. Per germline, CDR1 SNHLY and CDR2 FYNNEI.

The table lists this clonotype with a few counts. The rearrangement joins TRBV27 to TRBJ2-5; D not resolved. V lost 3 bases to trimming and J lost 4 bases, with 9 bases between them. The CDR3 consists of 13 residues. The V gene's germline CDR1 is MNHEY and CDR2 SMNVEV (reference sequence). The CDR3 loop is CASSFRTRETQYF. The CDR3 region has the DNA TGTGCCAGCAGTTTCCGGACCCGAGAGACCCAGTACTTC.

This rearrangement joins TRBV7-9 to TRBJ1-2, with a tentative D call TRBD1 (5 bases). This CDR3 has 15 residues. Trimming pared 0 bases from V and 3 bases from J, leaving 11 bases between. CDR1 and CDR2 (germline): SEHNR, FQNEAQ (reference sequence). The CDR3 region is CASSLATGVDYGYTF. The CDR3 DNA follows: TGTGCCAGCAGCTTAGCTACGGGGGTGGACTATGGCTACACCTTC.

The chain links TRBV27 to TRBJ2-7, with 12 bases that match TRBD2. J was trimmed by 1 base and V by 3 bases; bases with no gene match: 10. Germline CDR1 is MNHEY and CDR2 is SMNVEV (reference sequence). This CDR3 is 18 amino acids long. The CDR3 protein is CASSFSTSGGLISYEQYF. CDR3 bases: TGTGCCAGCAGTTTCTCCACTAGCGGGGGGCTAATATCCTACGAGCAGTACTTC.